This TCR beta chain was recorded in a study of blood T cell repertoires in COVID-19. In the study's own analysis: Reference gene primer amplification gave estimated nucleated cell counts. Generated by immunoSEQ multiplex PCR, the TCRdb table keeps only in-frame clones and is missing some. Clone size and the V and J calls come from that table; the DNA yielded D and trimming. The sample lists fewer than 250,000 clones, 75% to 85% occurring once. The CDR3 loop spans 19 amino acids. In germline, CDR1 is LNHDA, CDR2 SQIVND (reference sequence). The J segment lost 1 base and the V segment lost 9 bases, leaving 16 bases of the junction unmatched.

The origin of this receptor is a human donor in a cohort sampled during active COVID-19. This chain connects TRBV19 to TRBJ2-6, with 9 bases that match TRBD1. The sample was peripheral blood. The CDR3 nucleotides read TGTGCCAGCCTAGGGGTGGGGACAGGGCAACTTTCTGGGGCCAACGTCCTGACTTTC. This sequence encodes CASLGVGTGQLSGANVLTF. Supplemented by reference TRBV19 and TRBJ2-6, the full variable domain reads DGGITQSPKYLFRKEGQNVTLSCEQNLNHDAMYWYRQDPGQGLRLIYYSQIVNDFQKGDIAEGYSVSREKKESFPLTVTSAQKNPTAFYLCASLGVGTGQLSGANVLTFGAGSRLTVL.